These 32 T cell receptor beta chains came from one sample sequenced in a study of blood T cell repertoires in COVID-19. Sequenced by immunoSEQ multiplex PCR; TCRdb stores in-frame clones only, minus some. The data show 200,000 to 300,000 clones, approximately 83% seen once. Sample: peripheral blood. The receptors stem from a human donor in a cohort sampled during active COVID-19.

The J gene is TRBJ1-1, the V gene TRBV6-6; no clear D gene. The ends were cut back, 6 bases at V and 5 bases at J, with 16 bases in the middle. The CDR3 runs 14 residues. The germline V gene encodes CDR1 MNHNY and CDR2 SVGAGI (reference sequence). Here the CDR3 reads CASRSGALKTEAFF. In nucleotides, the CDR3 is TGTGCCAGCAGATCGGGAGCCCTAAAGACTGAAGCTTTCTTT.

This chain uses TRBV20-1 with TRBJ1-2; D not certain. Trimming cost V 3 bases and J 8 bases, with 19 bases left between them. CDR1 is DFQATT and CDR2 is SNEGSKA in the germline V gene (reference sequence). This CDR3 is 14 amino acids long. The CDR3: CSASDSGREKGYTF. CDR3 sequence (DNA): TGCAGTGCTAGTGACTCTGGGCGGGAAAAGGGCTACACCTTC.

The rearrangement links TRBV2 to TRBJ1-1; D call uncertain. This CDR3 contains 13 residues. Germline loops: CDR1 SNHLY, CDR2 FYNNEI. V was shortened by 7 bases and J by 0 bases, with 9 bases between the two germline ends. This chain's CDR3 is CASTGAMNTEAFF. CDR3 bases: TGTGCCAGCACCGGTGCGATGAACACTGAAGCTTTCTTT. The full variable domain, with the rest looked up from reference TRBV2 and TRBJ1-1, is EPEVTQTPSHQVTQMGQEVILRCVPISNHLYFYWYRQILGQKVEFLVSFYNNEISEKSEIFDDQFSVERPDGSNFTLKIRSTKLEDSAMYFCASTGAMNTEAFFGQGTRLTVV.

The V call is TRBV3-1 (or the pseudogene TRBV3-2), the J call TRBJ1-2; 7 bases line up with TRBD1. Germline V lookup: CDR1 LGHDT, CDR2 YNNKEL (reference sequence). With V trimmed by 4 bases and J by 1 base, 0 bases remained unmatched. The CDR3 sequence is 13 residues long. CDR3 sequence reads: CASSRQGNYGYTF. CDR3 nucleotide sequence: TGTGCCAGCAGCCGACAGGGTAACTATGGCTACACCTTC.

The CDR3 sequence: CASSSTGTGYNSPLHF. CDR3 in DNA: TGTGCCAGCAGCTCGACCGGGACAGGTTATAATTCACCCCTCCACTTT. V is TRBV9 and J is TRBJ1-6; 8 nucleotides match TRBD1. Per germline, CDR1 SGDLS and CDR2 YYNGEE. The trim removed 4 bases at V and 4 bases at J, leaving 7 bases unmatched. CDR3 length: 16 residues.

J is TRBJ2-2 and V is TRBV7-9; TRBD2 matches 8 bases. This CDR3 is built from 15 residues. The V gene end was trimmed by 7 bases and the J gene end by 6 bases; junction bases not matched to a gene: 10. Germline V CDR1 and CDR2: SEHNR, FQNEAQ (reference sequence). The CDR3 here is CASNIRGAGAGELFF. As DNA, the CDR3 is TGTGCCAGCAACATCAGGGGAGCGGGAGCCGGGGAGCTGTTTTTT.

The genes are TRBV11-2 and TRBJ1-5; 7 nucleotides align to TRBD1. After removal of 5 bases from V and 5 bases from J, the junction contained 6 bases not matched to a gene. CDR1 is SGHAT, CDR2 FQNNGV, per germline. The length of the CDR3 is 14 residues. The CDR3 sequence: CASSLTGPYQPQHF. CDR3 nucleotide sequence: TGTGCCAGCAGCCTGACAGGGCCATATCAGCCCCAGCATTTT.

The chain has TRBV5-6 and TRBJ1-1; no clear D. V shed 0 bases and J shed 4 bases, with 13 bases lying between them. CDR1 and CDR2 from the germline V gene are SGHDT and YYEEEE. The CDR3 consists of 15 residues. CDR3 protein: CASSLDRVVSTEAFF. In DNA, the CDR3 is TGTGCCAGCAGCTTGGACCGGGTTGTCAGCACTGAAGCTTTCTTT.

The V gene is TRBV6-5, the J gene TRBJ1-3, with a weak D call TRBD1 (6 bases). The V end lost 4 bases, the J end lost 1 base, and 14 bases lay between the germline ends. CDR1 is MNHEY and CDR2 is SVGAGI in the germline V gene. The CDR3 contains 16 residues. The CDR3, as DNA: TGTGCCAGCAGTTTAACAGGGATGGGGTCTGGAAACACCATATATTTT. Its translation is CASSLTGMGSGNTIYF.

J is TRBJ2-2 and V is TRBV29-1, with TRBD2 as a possible D gene (7 bases). The V gene lost 7 bases and the J gene lost 4 bases, with 19 bases spanning the gap. This CDR3 has 15 residues. Germline assignment: CDR1 SQVTM and CDR2 ANQGSEA. The CDR3 is CSGILGGDLTGELFF. CDR3 bases: TGCAGCGGGATTTTAGGGGGGGACCTCACCGGGGAGCTGTTTTTT.

The gene calls are TRBV28 and TRBJ1-2, with TRBD1 matching 10 bases. CDR1 is MDHEN, CDR2 SYDVKM, per germline. The CDR3 consists of 14 residues. V was pared by 4 bases and J by 2 bases, with 1 base of the junction left unmatched. CDR3 in DNA: TGTGCCAGCAGTTGGACAGGGGGAAACTATGGCTACACCTTC. This translates into CASSWTGGNYGYTF.

V gene TRBV11-3 combines with J gene TRBJ2-5, with D hard to call. The germline V gene encodes CDR1 SGHNT and CDR2 YENEEA. The CDR3 has 13 amino acids. V gave up 5 bases and J gave up 5 bases, with 12 bases separating them. For the CDR3, the DNA is TGTGCCAGCAGCCTCGCGGCCGGGGAGACCCAGTACTTC. Translating it yields CASSLAAGETQYF.

This clone was seen a handful of times. This sequence joins TRBV3-1 (or the pseudogene TRBV3-2) and TRBJ1-3; D perhaps matches TRBD1 (5 bases). The CDR3 runs to 15 residues. The V end was cut by 5 bases, the J end by 0 bases, with 11 bases between. In germline, CDR1 is LGHDT, CDR2 YNNKEL (reference sequence). CDR3 residues: CASSARTGSGNTIYF. DNA for the CDR3: TGTGCCAGCAGCGCACGTACAGGCTCTGGAAACACCATATATTTT.

The chain links TRBV28 to TRBJ2-7; 8 bases map to TRBD1. This CDR3 is built from 15 residues. Trimming took 5 bases from V and 4 from J; bases not matched to a gene: 10. Germline-derived CDR1 and CDR2 are MDHEN and SYDVKM. CDR3 sequence (DNA): TGTGCCAGCAGTACCCCCGGGACAGGAATTTACGAGCAGTACTTC. This codes for CASSTPGTGIYEQYF. Full variable domain (rest looked up from reference TRBV28 and TRBJ2-7): DVKVTQSSRYLVKRTGEKVFLECVQDMDHENMFWYRQDPGLGLRLIYFSYDVKMKEKGDIPEGYSVSREKKERFSLILESASTNQTSMYLCASSTPGTGIYEQYFGPGTRLTVT.

This clone was observed a single time. The rearrangement links TRBV10-3 to TRBJ2-7, with 9 bases fitting TRBD2. Germline V gene data show CDR1 as ENHRY and CDR2 as SYGVKD. This CDR3 is built from 13 residues. V dropped 7 bases and J dropped 2; count of bases not matched to a gene: 3. CDR3 coding DNA: TGTGCCATCACTAGCGGGAACACCTACGAGCAGTACTTC. Encoded protein: CAITSGNTYEQYF.

This clone was detected only a few times. V and J are TRBV19 and TRBJ1-6; 8 bases line up with TRBD1. J gave up 6 bases and V 6 bases, and 7 bases lay outside the gene matches. CDR1 LNHDA and CDR2 SQIVND come from the germline V gene (reference sequence). The CDR3 sequence is 15 residues long. CDR3 DNA sequence: TGTGCCAGTAGCCCCCAGACAGGGGCTAATTCACCCCTCCACTTT. Encoded protein: CASSPQTGANSPLHF.

This rearrangement joins TRBV5-8 to TRBJ2-7, with 7 bases fitting TRBD2. The V gene's germline CDR1 is SGHTS and CDR2 YDEGEE. This CDR3 is 15 amino acids long. J gave up 7 bases and V 6 bases, and 16 bases lay outside the gene matches. The CDR3: CASTPREALTWEQYF. The CDR3 region has the DNA TGTGCCAGCACCCCACGGGAGGCCCTTACTTGGGAGCAGTACTTC.

The chain links TRBV11-2 to TRBJ2-1; no firm D call. Trimming cost V 1 base and J 8 bases, with 6 bases left between them. This CDR3 has 12 amino acids. Germline V gene sequence: CDR1 SGHAT, CDR2 FQNNGV. The CDR3 DNA sequence: TGTGCCAGCAGCTTAGGTTTCTATGAGCAGTTCTTC. Translation gives CASSLGFYEQFF.

The rearrangement joins TRBV9 to TRBJ2-3; 8 bases line up with TRBD2. CDR1 SGDLS and CDR2 YYNGEE come from the germline V gene. This CDR3 comprises 15 residues. With 3 bases clipped from V and 3 bases from J, the junction kept 6 bases outside the gene matches. CDR3 coding DNA: TGTGCCAGCAGCGCCGCTAGCGGGCGGACAGATACGCAGTATTTT. Protein sequence: CASSAASGRTDTQYF. Supplemented by reference TRBV9 and TRBJ2-3, the full variable domain reads DSGVTQTPKHLITATGQRVTLRCSPRSGDLSVYWYQQSLDQGLQFLIQYYNGEERAKGNILERFSAQQFPDLHSELNLSSLELGDSALYFCASSAASGRTDTQYFGPGTRLTVL.

The chain carries TRBV28 and TRBJ2-2; tentative D call: TRBD1 (6 bases). Germline CDR1 and CDR2: MDHEN and SYDVKM. The CDR3 totals 15 residues. V shed 8 bases and J shed 2 bases, with 15 bases lying between them. The CDR3 spells CASLLTGSNTGELFF. Written as DNA, the CDR3 is TGTGCCAGCCTCCTTACAGGGAGTAACACCGGGGAGCTGTTTTTT.

The rearrangement uses TRBV21-1 and TRBJ1-3. TRBV21-1 constitutes a pseudogene. CDR3 length equals 17 residues. CDR3 region: CASSSWDGLLSGNTIYF. The CDR3 DNA reads TGTGCCAGCAGCAGCTGGGACGGACTACTATCTGGAAACACCATATATTTT.

J is TRBJ1-2 and V is TRBV5-1, with TRBD1 matching over 7 bases. CDR1 is SGHRS, CDR2 YFSETQ, per germline. This CDR3 is 18 amino acids long. J was trimmed by 0 bases and V by 0 bases; bases with no gene match: 11. In DNA, the CDR3 is TGCGCCAGCAGCTTGGCCGTGGCAGGGGGGCTTTCTAACTATGGCTACACCTTC. Translated, it gives CASSLAVAGGLSNYGYTF.

The chain is built from TRBV30 and TRBJ1-2, with D possibly TRBD1 on 6 matching bases. Germline V gives CDR1 GTSNPN, CDR2 SVGIG (reference sequence). Trimming left V 6 bases short and J 1 base short, with 15 bases between. The length of the CDR3 is 14 residues. CDR3 bases: TGTGCCTGTCTAACAGGGCTCCATAACTATGGCTACACCTTC. This encodes CACLTGLHNYGYTF.

Comment on this clone: A junction end diverges from the germline sequence, so it may reflect a read error. The genes are TRBV3-1 (or the pseudogene TRBV3-2) and TRBJ1-5, with unresolved D. CDR1 is LGHDT, CDR2 YNNKEL, per germline (reference sequence). There are 13 residues in the CDR3. CDR3 amino acids: CASSKDRNQPQHF. The CDR3 nucleotides read TGTGCCAGCAGCAAAGATCGTAATCAGCCCCAGCATTTT.

The chain combines TRBV15 with TRBJ2-5, with unresolved D. The CDR3 sequence is 14 residues long. V was cut by 0 bases and J by 0 bases, with 5 bases left in between. Germline V CDR1 and CDR2: LNHNV, YYDKDF (reference sequence). The CDR3 loop is CATSRDQNQETQYF. For the CDR3, the DNA is TGTGCCACCAGCAGAGACCAAAACCAAGAGACCCAGTACTTC. Combining the CDR3 with reference TRBV15 and TRBJ2-5 gives the whole variable domain DAMVIQNPRYQVTQFGKPVTLSCSQTLNHNVMYWYQQKSSQAPKLLFHYYDKDFNNEADTPDNFQSRRPNTSFCFLDIRSPGLGDTAMYLCATSRDQNQETQYFGPGTRLLVL.

The chain uses TRBV21-1 and TRBJ1-5; the table's D call, TRBD1, was not checked against the DNA. TRBV21-1 is an annotated pseudogene. The CDR3 consists of 16 residues. This chain's CDR3 is CASSKGSRHTNQPQHF. The DNA for the CDR3 is TGTGCCAGCAGCAAAGGTTCCCGACACACCAATCAGCCCCAGCATTTT.

This clone has a handful of counts. The genes are TRBV3-1 (or the pseudogene TRBV3-2) and TRBJ1-5; the D gene is possibly TRBD1 (6 bases). Germline-derived CDR1 and CDR2 are LGHDT and YNNKEL (reference sequence). CDR3 length: 14 amino acids. V lost 3 bases to trimming and J lost 4 bases, with 10 bases between them. In DNA, the CDR3 is TGTGCCAGCAGCCATAGGGGACATAATCAGCCCCAGCATTTT. This translates into CASSHRGHNQPQHF.

This clone was counted a single time. The gene calls are TRBV19 and TRBJ2-7, with 9 bases identical to TRBD1. Trimming at V came to 6 bases and at J to 5 bases, leaving 8 bases not matched to a gene. Looked up from germline, CDR1 is LNHDA and CDR2 is SQIVND (reference sequence). This CDR3 has 14 residues. The CDR3 DNA reads TGTGCCAGTAGGCCCCCGGGACAGGGCAACGAGCAGTACTTC. Protein sequence: CASRPPGQGNEQYF.

The chain combines TRBV27 with TRBJ1-1; the match to TRBD1 covers 7 bases. V was clipped by 7 bases and J by 6 bases; unmatched bases: 8. The CDR3 runs 13 residues. The V gene's germline CDR1 is MNHEY and CDR2 SMNVEV (reference sequence). The CDR3, as DNA: TGTGCCAGCACCGAAAGGGGGACAGCTGAAGCTTTCTTT. Translated, it gives CASTERGTAEAFF.

CDR3 DNA: TGTGCCAGCAATCCACGGTGGAGGGGAGGTGACTATGGCTACACCTTC. This gives the protein CASNPRWRGGDYGYTF. J is TRBJ1-2 and V is TRBV27; D perhaps matches TRBD1 (5 bases). Germline V gene lookup returns CDR1 MNHEY and CDR2 SMNVEV (reference sequence). Trimming cost V 7 bases and J 3 bases, with 21 bases left between them. This CDR3 has 16 residues.

The rearrangement uses TRBV5-8 and TRBJ2-7, with 11 bases matching TRBD1. J gave up 3 bases and V 4 bases, and 9 bases lay outside the gene matches. This CDR3 contains 16 residues. Germline values: CDR1 SGHTS, CDR2 YDEGEE. Here the CDR3 reads CASSPGVGTGGYEQYF. CDR3 coding DNA: TGTGCCAGCAGCCCGGGGGTCGGGACAGGGGGCTACGAGCAGTACTTC.

This chain connects TRBV4-2 to TRBJ2-7; D unclear. Per germline, CDR1 LGHNA and CDR2 YNFKEQ. Trimming took off 0 bases at V and 0 bases at J, with 12 bases between the two ends. The CDR3 is 16 residues long. CDR3 DNA: TGTGCCAGCAGCCAAGATGAGTCTAGGAGCTCCTACGAGCAGTACTTC. This gives the protein CASSQDESRSSYEQYF.